This T cell receptor beta chain was retrieved from a study of blood T cell repertoires in COVID-19. After removal of 7 bases from V and 3 bases from J, the junction contained 6 bases not matched to a gene. The CDR3 spans 14 residues. CDR1 and CDR2 from the germline V gene are MNHEY and SVGAGI. In the original processing: Quantification of nucleated cells was approximated via reference gene primer amplification. Data came from immunoSEQ multiplex PCR; TCRdb stores just in-frame clones and leaves some out. That table furnishes V, J and clone size, whereas the DNA furnished D and trimming. The sample yields 360,000 or so clones, roughly 90% seen once.

Input material: peripheral blood. The receptor's source is a woman aged 55-69 years with COVID-19, enrolled during active disease. J is TRBJ2-1 and V is TRBV6-5, with 7 positions matching TRBD2. The CDR3: CASNPGLLYNEQFF. CDR3 bases: TGTGCCAGCAACCCGGGACTACTCTACAATGAGCAGTTCTTC.